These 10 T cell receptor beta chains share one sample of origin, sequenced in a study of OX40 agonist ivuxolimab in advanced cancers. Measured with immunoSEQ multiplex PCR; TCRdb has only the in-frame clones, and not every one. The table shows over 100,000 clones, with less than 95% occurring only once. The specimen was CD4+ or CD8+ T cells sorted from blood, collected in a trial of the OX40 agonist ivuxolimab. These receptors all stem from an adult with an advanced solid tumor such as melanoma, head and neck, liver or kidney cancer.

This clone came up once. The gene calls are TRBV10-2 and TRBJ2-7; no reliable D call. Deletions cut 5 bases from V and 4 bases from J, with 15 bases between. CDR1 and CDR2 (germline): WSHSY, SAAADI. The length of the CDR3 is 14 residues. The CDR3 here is CASSNDVAAYEQYF. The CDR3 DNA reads TGCGCCAGCAGTAATGATGTGGCGGCTTACGAGCAGTACTTC.

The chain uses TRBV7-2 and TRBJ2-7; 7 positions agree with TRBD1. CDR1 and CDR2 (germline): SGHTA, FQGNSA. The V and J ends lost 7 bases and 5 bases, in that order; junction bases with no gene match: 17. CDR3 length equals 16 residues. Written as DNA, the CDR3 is TGTGCCAGCACCTTTTATCCGGGACAGAACACCCACGAGCAGTACTTC. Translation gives CASTFYPGQNTHEQYF.

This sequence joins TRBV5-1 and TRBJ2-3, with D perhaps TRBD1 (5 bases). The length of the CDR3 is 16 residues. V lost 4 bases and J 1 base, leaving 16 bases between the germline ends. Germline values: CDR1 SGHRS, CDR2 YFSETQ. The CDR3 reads CASSLSSGFGTDTQYF. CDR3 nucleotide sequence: TGCGCCAGCAGCCTCTCGTCAGGGTTCGGCACAGATACGCAGTATTTT. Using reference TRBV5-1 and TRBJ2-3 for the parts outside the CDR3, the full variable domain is KAGVTQTPRYLIKTRGQQVTLSCSPISGHRSVSWYQQTPGQGLQFLFEYFSETQRNKGNFPGRFSGRQFSNSRSEMNVSTLELGDSALYLCASSLSSGFGTDTQYFGPGTRLTVL.

For the CDR3, the DNA is TGCAGTGTAGTCAGCGAAGAGACCCAGTACTTC. Translating gives CSVVSEETQYF. The rearrangement links TRBV20-1 to TRBJ2-5, with D uncertain. Looked up from germline, CDR1 is DFQATT and CDR2 is SNEGSKA (reference sequence). V was shortened by 7 bases and J by 3 bases, with 9 bases between the two germline ends. This CDR3 has 11 residues.

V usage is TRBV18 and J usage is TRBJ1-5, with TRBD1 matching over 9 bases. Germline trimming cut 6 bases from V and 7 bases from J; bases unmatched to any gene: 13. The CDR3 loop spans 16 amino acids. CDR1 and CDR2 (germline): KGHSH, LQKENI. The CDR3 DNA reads TGTGCCAGCTCGCCCCCGGGACAGGGTAGTTTCCAGCCCCAGCATTTT. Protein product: CASSPPGQGSFQPQHF.

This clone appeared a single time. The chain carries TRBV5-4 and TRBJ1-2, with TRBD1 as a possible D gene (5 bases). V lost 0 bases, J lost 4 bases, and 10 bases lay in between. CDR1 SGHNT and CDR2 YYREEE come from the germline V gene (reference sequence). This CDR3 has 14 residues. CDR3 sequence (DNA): TGTGCCAGCAGCTTGGGAGGGGACTTCTATGGCTACACCTTC. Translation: CASSLGGDFYGYTF.

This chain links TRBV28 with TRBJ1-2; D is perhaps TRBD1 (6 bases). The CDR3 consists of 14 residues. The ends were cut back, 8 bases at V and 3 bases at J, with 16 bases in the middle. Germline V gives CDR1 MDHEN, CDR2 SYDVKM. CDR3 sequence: CASSTGGPYYGYTF. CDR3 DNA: TGTGCCAGCTCAACCGGGGGGCCATACTATGGCTACACCTTC.

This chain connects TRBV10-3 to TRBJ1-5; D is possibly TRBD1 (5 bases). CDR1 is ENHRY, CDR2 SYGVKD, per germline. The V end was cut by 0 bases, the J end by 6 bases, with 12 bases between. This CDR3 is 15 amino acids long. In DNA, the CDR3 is TGTGCCATCAGTGAGTCTTACGGGGCGATTCAGCCCCAGCATTTT. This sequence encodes CAISESYGAIQPQHF.

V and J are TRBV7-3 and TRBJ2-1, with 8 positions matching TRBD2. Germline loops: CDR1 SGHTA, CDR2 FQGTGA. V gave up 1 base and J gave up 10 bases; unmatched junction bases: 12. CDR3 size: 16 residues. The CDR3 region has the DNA TGTGCCAGCAGCTTAAACCCGGGAGGGCCGGCGGTGGAGCAGTTCTTC. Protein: CASSLNPGGPAVEQFF.

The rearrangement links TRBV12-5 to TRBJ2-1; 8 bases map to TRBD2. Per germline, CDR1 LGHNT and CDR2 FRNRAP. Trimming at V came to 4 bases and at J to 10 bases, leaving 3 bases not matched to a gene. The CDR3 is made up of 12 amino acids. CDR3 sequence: CASGWRLAEQFF. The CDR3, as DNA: TGTGCTAGTGGTTGGCGACTAGCGGAGCAGTTCTTC.